This note documents a single TCR beta chain sequence. Antigen unknown. This sample was included in a study of T-cell memory formation after mild COVID-19. The study's findings and limits: Some clones that responded were present in memory (sampled pre-infection), which suggests cross-reactive memory joined. Whether day 37 second-wave clones are SARS-CoV-2-specific was not confirmed. Balance between CD4 and CD8 was seen in clones contracting day 15 to 85, and a CD4+ lean was seen in later expanders.

Germline-derived CDR1 and CDR2 are DFQATT and SNEGSKA (reference sequence). V gave up 3 bases and J gave up 2 bases, with 19 bases separating them. The CDR3 runs to 17 residues. Employing constant-segment primers, 5'RACE generated TCR alpha and TCR beta cDNA libraries bearing sample barcodes and UMIs. A single record per CDR3 protein comes from TCRdb applying MiXCR to the 5' RACE reads. The table records roughly 45,000 distinct CDR3 sequences, around 25% of them present only once. The chain carries TRBV20-1 and TRBJ2-2, with a tentative D call TRBD1 (5 bases). Sequenced input: PBMCs or a T cell subset sorted from them (not recorded which). The sequence came from a man aged 18 to 29 who had mild COVID-19 (a few samples of this study predate the infection). Cell type and time point are not known. CDR3 region: CSARAAGLVVNTGELFF. CDR3 nucleotide sequence: TGCAGTGCTAGGGCAGCAGGGTTGGTTGTAAACACCGGGGAGCTGTTTTTT.